This is a list of T cell receptor beta chains from one sample in a study of molecular identifiers for immune sequencing clone quantification. TCRdb re-called the PCR reads with MiXCR, one entry per CDR3 protein. The repertoire holds 40,000 to 65,000 distinct CDR3 sequences, 35% to 40% seen once, with 3.8% in the top ten. Sequencing used naive CD8+ T cells from blood, with Jurkat cell RNA spiked in. These TCRs come from a human donor in good health. Some libraries in this study had Jurkat cell RNA spiked in. Each CDR3 is given with its conserved first and last residue. A D gene is named only where the DNA matches it firmly. Clone size is stated in some rows and not others, as once, few, many or a class when expanded.

v_call	clone_size	d_call	j_call	cdr3_aa	cdr3_nt
TRBV10-3	few	-	TRBJ2-7	CATRQSMDYEQYF	TGTGCCACTCGACAGTCCATGGACTACGAGCAGTACTTC
TRBV29-1	many	TRBD2	TRBJ2-5	CSVDWPGRETQYF	TGCAGCGTTGATTGGCCCGGGAGGGAGACCCAGTACTTC
TRBV28	-	TRBD2	TRBJ2-3	CASRPHSGTSTDTQYF	TGTGCCAGCAGACCCCATAGCGGGACTAGCACAGATACGCAGTATTTT
TRBV12-3/TRBV12-4	-	-	TRBJ2-7	CASSLEGGSSEQYF	TGTGCCAGCAGTTTAGAGGGGGGGAGCTCCGAGCAGTACTTC
TRBV19	-	-	TRBJ2-7	CASSYFWGASYEQYF	TGTGCCAGTAGTTATTTCTGGGGGGCGTCGTACGAGCAGTACTTC
TRBV6-1	many	-	TRBJ1-5	CASSEDTGPQHF	TGTGCCAGCAGTGAAGATACTGGGCCCCAGCATTTT
TRBV6-9	-	TRBD1	TRBJ2-2	CASRPTGGHTGELVF	TGTGCCAGCAGACCTACAGGGGGCCACACCGGGGAGCTGGTTTTT
TRBV6-2/TRBV6-3	few	-	TRBJ1-1	CASLGGGRTEAFF	TGTGCCAGCCTTGGGGGGGGCAGGACTGAAGCTTTCTTT
TRBV6-2/TRBV6-3	few	-	TRBJ2-5	CASSRPGVGETQYF	TGTGCCAGCAGCAGACCGGGGGTCGGGGAGACCCAGTACTTC
TRBV7-3	-	-	TRBJ2-1	CASSLKQGGGGSYDEQFF	TGTGCCAGCAGCTTAAAGCAGGGAGGGGGAGGGTCCTACGATGAGCAGTTCTTC
TRBV7-8	-	-	TRBJ1-5	CASSLLADNQPQHF	TGTGCCAGCAGCTTACTGGCAGATAATCAGCCCCAGCATTTT
TRBV28	-	-	TRBJ2-2	CASSFSLSSSNTGELFF	TGTGCCAGCAGTTTCTCCCTATCCAGTTCGAACACCGGGGAGCTGTTTTTT
TRBV6-5	few	-	TRBJ2-1	CASSAGIYNEQFF	TGTGCCAGCAGTGCTGGTATCTACAATGAGCAGTTCTTC
TRBV28	-	-	TRBJ2-7	CASSLGGGGRYEQYF	TGTGCCAGCAGTTTAGGGGGAGGGGGCAGGTACGAGCAGTACTTC
TRBV4-3	-	-	TRBJ2-7	CASSPRGGGNEQNF	TGCGCCAGCAGCCCAAGAGGGGGGGGGAACGAGCAGAACTTC
TRBV20-1	many	TRBD1	TRBJ1-4	CSALDREDEKLFF	TGCAGTGCTTTGGACAGGGAGGATGAAAAACTGTTTTTT
TRBV4-3	-	-	TRBJ1-4	CASSQRQAANEKLFF	TGCGCCAGCAGCCAAAGACAGGCTGCCAATGAAAAACTGTTTTTT
TRBV5-8	few	-	TRBJ1-4	CASSWGLATNEKLFF	TGTGCCAGCAGCTGGGGACTGGCAACTAATGAAAAACTGTTTTTT
TRBV18	-	-	TRBJ2-5	CASSPEDRQETQYF	TGTGCCAGCTCACCAGAGGACAGACAAGAGACCCAGTACTTC
TRBV6-5	once	-	TRBJ2-2	CASSYSGGDGELFF	TGTGCCAGCAGTTACTCAGGGGGGGACGGGGAGCTGTTTTTT
TRBV6-5	many	-	TRBJ2-3	CASSYWDTQYF	TGTGCCAGCAGTTACTGGGATACGCAGTATTTT
TRBV27	-	-	TRBJ2-2	CASSFGVGVNTGELCF	TGTGCCAGCAGTTTTGGTGTTGGGGTGAACACCGGGGAGCTGTGTTTT
TRBV21-1	few	-	TRBJ2-7	CASSKVGHYYEQYF	TGTGCCAGCAGCAAAGTCGGACATTATTACGAGCAGTACTTC
TRBV6-5	few	TRBD2	TRBJ2-7	CASRERESEQYF	TGTGCCAGCAGAGAGCGGGAGAGCGAGCAGTACTTC
TRBV27	-	TRBD1	TRBJ2-7	CASSPGTGVEQYF	TGTGCCAGCAGTCCCGGGACAGGGGTGGAGCAGTACTTC
TRBV5-5	few	TRBD1	TRBJ1-1	CASRWDRGNTEAFF	TGTGCCAGCAGGTGGGACAGGGGTAACACTGAAGCTTTCTTT
TRBV7-3	-	TRBD1	TRBJ2-2	CASSLTAGGGHTGELFF	TGTGCCAGCAGCTTAACCGCAGGGGGCGGTCACACCGGGGAGCTGTTTTTT
TRBV2	many	-	TRBJ1-5	CASSKGNQPQHF	TGTGCCAGCTCCAAGGGTAACCAGCCCCAGCATTTT
TRBV6-4	-	-	TRBJ2-5	CASSDRETQYF	TGTGCCAGCAGCGACAGGGAGACCCAGTACTTC
TRBV28	many	TRBD2	TRBJ2-3	CASSLTQLAGGPGTDTQYF	TGTGCCAGCAGTTTAACCCAGTTGGCGGGAGGGCCGGGTACAGATACGCAGTATTTT
TRBV20-1	many	TRBD2	TRBJ2-7	CSAREGSGTSYEQYF	TGCAGTGCTAGGGAGGGTAGCGGGACCTCCTACGAGCAGTACTTC
TRBV28	-	-	TRBJ2-7	CASANSYEQNF	TGTGCCAGCGCTAATAGTTACGAGCAGAACTTC
TRBV6-1	-	-	TRBJ1-3	CASSELGASGNTIYF	TGTGCCAGCAGTGAGCTGGGGGCCTCTGGAAACACCATATATTTT
TRBV7-3	-	-	TRBJ2-1	CASSLTQYNEQFF	TGTGCCAGCAGCTTAACCCAGTACAATGAGCAGTTCTTC
TRBV28	-	-	TRBJ2-6	CASRWISGANVLTF	TGTGCCAGCAGGTGGATCTCTGGGGCCAACGTCCTGACTTTC
TRBV19	few	-	TRBJ1-1	CASSRGRSTEAFF	TGTGCCAGTAGTCGGGGGAGGAGTACTGAAGCTTTCTTT